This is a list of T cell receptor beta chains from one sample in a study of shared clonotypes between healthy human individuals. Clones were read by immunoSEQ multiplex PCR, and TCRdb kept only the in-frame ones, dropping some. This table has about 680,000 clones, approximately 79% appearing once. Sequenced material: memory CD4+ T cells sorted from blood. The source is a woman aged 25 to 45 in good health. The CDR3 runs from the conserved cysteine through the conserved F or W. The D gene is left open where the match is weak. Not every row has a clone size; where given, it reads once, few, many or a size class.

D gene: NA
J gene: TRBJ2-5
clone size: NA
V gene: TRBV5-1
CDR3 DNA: TGCGCCAGCAGCGCCGGGGTTGGAGAGACCCAGTACTTC
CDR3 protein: CASSAGVGETQYF

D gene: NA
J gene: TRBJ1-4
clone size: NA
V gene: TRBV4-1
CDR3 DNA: TGCGCCAGCAGCCAAGGATGGGGGGCAGGAGAAAAACTGTTTTTT
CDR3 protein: CASSQGWGAGEKLFF

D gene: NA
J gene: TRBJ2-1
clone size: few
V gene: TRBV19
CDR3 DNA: TGTGCCAGTAGTATAGGGGGCACAAGGGCCCGCAATGAGCAGTTCTTC
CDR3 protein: CASSIGGTRARNEQFF

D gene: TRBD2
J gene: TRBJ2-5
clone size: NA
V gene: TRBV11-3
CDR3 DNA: TGTGCCAGCAGCCCCGGACTAGCGGGAGGGCAAGAGACCCAGTACTTC
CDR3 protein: CASSPGLAGGQETQYF

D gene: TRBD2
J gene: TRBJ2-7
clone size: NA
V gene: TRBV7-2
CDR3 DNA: TGTGCCAGCAGCAACCAAGCGGGAGGGCCTTACGAGCAGTACTTC
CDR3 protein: CASSNQAGGPYEQYF

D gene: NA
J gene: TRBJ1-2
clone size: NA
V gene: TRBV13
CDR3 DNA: TGTGCCAGCAGGAGGATTGCGTCTAACTATGGCTACACCTTC
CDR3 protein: CASRRIASNYGYTF

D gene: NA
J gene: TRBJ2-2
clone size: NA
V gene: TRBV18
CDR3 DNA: TGTGCCAGTTCACCATGGACCTCTGATACCGGGGAGCTGTTTTTT
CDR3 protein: CASSPWTSDTGELFF

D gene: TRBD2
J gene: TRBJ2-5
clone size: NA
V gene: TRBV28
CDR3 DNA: TGTGCCGCAACGGGACTAGCGGGAGAGACCCAGTACTTC
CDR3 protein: CAATGLAGETQYF

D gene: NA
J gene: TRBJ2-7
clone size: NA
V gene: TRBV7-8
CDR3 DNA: TGTGCCAGCAGCTTAGATCAGGGGCCTATCTCCTACGAGCAGTACTTC
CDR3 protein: CASSLDQGPISYEQYF

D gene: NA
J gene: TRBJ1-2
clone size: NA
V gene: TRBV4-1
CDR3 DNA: TGCGCCAGCAGCCAAGATGACGTCAGGAAGGATGGCTACACCTTC
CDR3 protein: CASSQDDVRKDGYTF

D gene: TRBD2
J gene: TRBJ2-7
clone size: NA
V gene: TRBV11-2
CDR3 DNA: TGTGCCAGCAGCTTCGGTATAGCGGGGGCCTACGAGCAGTACTTC
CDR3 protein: CASSFGIAGAYEQYF

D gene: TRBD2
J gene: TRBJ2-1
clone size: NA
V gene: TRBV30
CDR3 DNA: TGTGCCTGGAGGGCGGGACTAGCGGGAGAGCAGTTCTTC
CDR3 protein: CAWRAGLAGEQFF

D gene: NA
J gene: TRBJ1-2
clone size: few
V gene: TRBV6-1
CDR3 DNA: TGTGCCAGCAGCCTAGAGGCGTTCGCGGGCTACACCTTC
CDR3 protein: CASSLEAFAGYTF

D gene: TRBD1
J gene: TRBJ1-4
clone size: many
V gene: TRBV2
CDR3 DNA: TGTGCCAGCACGAGGGGACAGGAAAAACTGTTTTTT
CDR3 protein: CASTRGQEKLFF

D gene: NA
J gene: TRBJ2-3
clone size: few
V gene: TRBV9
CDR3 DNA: TGTGCCAGCAGCGTAGGAGTCACAGATACGCAGTATTTT
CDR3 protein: CASSVGVTDTQYF

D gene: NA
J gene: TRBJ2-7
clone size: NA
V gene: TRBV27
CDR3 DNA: TGTGCCAGCCCTTTCCGGGGACGGCTCCATGTTTCTAGCTCCTACGAGCAGTACTTC
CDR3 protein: CASPFRGRLHVSSSYEQYF

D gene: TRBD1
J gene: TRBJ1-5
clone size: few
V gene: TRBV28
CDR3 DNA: TGTGCCAGCAGGCTACCGGGACAGGGAAGCTATCAGCCCCAGCATTTT
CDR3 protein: CASRLPGQGSYQPQHF

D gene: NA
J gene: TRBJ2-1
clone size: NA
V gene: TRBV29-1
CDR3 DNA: TGCAGCGTTGATCGCCCGGGGAATGAGCAGTTCTTC
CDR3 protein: CSVDRPGNEQFF

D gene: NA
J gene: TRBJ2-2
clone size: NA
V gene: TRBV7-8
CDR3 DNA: TGTGCCAGCAGCTTAAACAGGCTCGCGAACACCGGGGAGCTGTTTTTT
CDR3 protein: CASSLNRLANTGELFF

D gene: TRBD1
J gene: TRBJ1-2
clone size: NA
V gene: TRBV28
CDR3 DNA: TGTGCCAGCAGGCCGGCAATCGGACAGGGGGCGAAAGGCTACACCTTC
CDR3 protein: CASRPAIGQGAKGYTF

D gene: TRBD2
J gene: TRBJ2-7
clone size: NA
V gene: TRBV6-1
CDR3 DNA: TGTGCCAGCAGTCCCCCGGGGGGGCGGATCTACGAGCAGTACTTC
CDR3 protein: CASSPPGGRIYEQYF

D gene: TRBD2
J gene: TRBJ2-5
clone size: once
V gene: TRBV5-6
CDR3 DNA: TGTGCCAGCAGCTCAGAGGGACTAACTCAAGAGACCCAGTACTTC
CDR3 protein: CASSSEGLTQETQYF

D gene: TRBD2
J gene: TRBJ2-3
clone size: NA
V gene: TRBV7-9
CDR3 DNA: TGTGCCAGCAGCTTAAATTGGGCGGGAGGGGATACGCAGTATTTT
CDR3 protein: CASSLNWAGGDTQYF

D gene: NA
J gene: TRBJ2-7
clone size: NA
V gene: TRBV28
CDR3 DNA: TGTGCCAGCCGAGCATACAGGGCTAACTACGAGCAGTACTTC
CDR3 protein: CASRAYRANYEQYF

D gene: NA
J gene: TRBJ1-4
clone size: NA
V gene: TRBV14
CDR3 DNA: TGTGCCAGCAGCCTGGGGAGTGAAAAACTGTTTTTT
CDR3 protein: CASSLGSEKLFF

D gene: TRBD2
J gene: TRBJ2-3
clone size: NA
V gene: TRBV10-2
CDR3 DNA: TGCGCCAGCAGTGCTGGACTAGCGGGAGGAAGCACAGATACGCAGTATTTT
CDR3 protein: CASSAGLAGGSTDTQYF

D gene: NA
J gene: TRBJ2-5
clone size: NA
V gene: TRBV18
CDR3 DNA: TGTGCCAGCTCCCAAACAGGGCTGGAGACCCAGTACTTC
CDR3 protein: CASSQTGLETQYF

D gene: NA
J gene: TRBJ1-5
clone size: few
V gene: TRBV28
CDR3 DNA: TGTGCCAGCGCTGCGCCATATAGCAATCAGCCCCAGCATTTT
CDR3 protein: CASAAPYSNQPQHF